The 13 T cell receptor beta chains below were found in one sample sequenced in a study of T-cell memory formation after mild COVID-19. In TCRdb, the 5' RACE reads were re-called with MiXCR into one record per CDR3 protein. The data show tens of thousands of distinct CDR3 sequences, over 13% seen once. Sequencing was done on a sample of PBMCs or a T cell subset sorted from them (not recorded which). Receptors originate from a young man who had mild COVID-19 (a few samples of this study predate the infection). Cell type and time point are not known.

This clonotype was counted at least ten times. This chain links TRBV18 with TRBJ2-7, with TRBD1 identical over 7 bases. Trimming took 5 bases from V and 3 from J; bases not matched to a gene: 7. The CDR3 length is 14 residues. The germline CDR1 and CDR2 sequences are KGHSH and LQKENI. Here the CDR3 DNA reads TGTGCCAGCTCAGGCGACAGGGAGCTCTACGAGCAGTACTTC. Translating it yields CASSGDRELYEQYF. The whole variable domain, remainder taken from reference TRBV18 and TRBJ2-7, is NAGVMQNPRHLVRRRGQEARLRCSPMKGHSHVYWYRQLPEEGLKFMVYLQKENIIDESGMPKERFSAEFPKEGPSILRIQQVVRGDSAAYFCASSGDRELYEQYFGPGTRLTVT.

DNA for the CDR3: TGTGCCAGCAGCTTCTCAAACCCTAATGAGCAGTTCTTC. Its protein is CASSFSNPNEQFF. The rearrangement uses TRBV7-9 and TRBJ2-1; no reliable D call. V was clipped by 3 bases and J by 7 bases, with 10 bases between them. Per the germline V gene, CDR1 is SEHNR and CDR2 is FQNEAQ (reference sequence). The CDR3 has 13 residues.

The chain employs TRBV29-1 and TRBJ1-1; D is unresolved. Germline loops: CDR1 SQVTM, CDR2 ANQGSEA. CDR3 size: 10 residues. V lost 3 bases, J lost 10 bases, and 9 bases lay in between. The CDR3 here is CSVEASGAFF. The CDR3 DNA follows: TGCAGCGTTGAGGCCTCCGGAGCTTTCTTT. Full variable domain (missing parts from reference TRBV29-1 and TRBJ1-1): SAVISQKPSRDICQRGTSLTIQCQVDSQVTMMFWYRQQPGQSLTLIATANQGSEATYESGFVIDKFPISRPNLTFSTLTVSNMSPEDSSIYLCSVEASGAFFGQGTRLTVV.

Only a few counts were recorded for this clonotype. V gene TRBV5-8 combines with J gene TRBJ2-7; tentative D call: TRBD1 (6 bases). Looked up from germline, CDR1 is SGHTS and CDR2 is YDEGEE. V dropped 0 bases and J dropped 6 bases, with 13 bases sitting between them. This CDR3 comprises 14 residues. The CDR3 sequence is CASSLDRDAIEQYV. For the CDR3, the DNA is TGTGCCAGCAGCTTGGACAGGGACGCGATCGAGCAGTACGTC.

This clonotype was seen at least ten times. This rearrangement joins TRBV29-1 to TRBJ2-4; 7 nucleotides align to TRBD1. Germline CDR1 is SQVTM and CDR2 is ANQGSEA. V shed 4 bases and J 8 bases; nucleotides not matched to a gene: 8. The CDR3 is made up of 13 amino acids. The CDR3 region has the DNA TGCAGCGTTGTGTCAGGGGGAATAGACATTCAGTACTTC. Translated, it gives CSVVSGGIDIQYF.

The chain links TRBV4-3 to TRBJ2-5; 11 bases line up with TRBD1. V lost 3 bases and J lost 4; bases outside the gene matches: 1. The CDR3 extends over 14 amino acids. Per germline, CDR1 LGHNA and CDR2 YSLEER. CDR3 amino acids: CASSQGTGGETQYF. The DNA for the CDR3 is TGCGCCAGCAGCCAGGGGACAGGGGGAGAGACCCAGTACTTC.

This clonotype has a handful of counts. The rearrangement uses TRBV7-6 and TRBJ2-1; D ambiguous. Germline CDR1 and CDR2: SGHVS and FNYEAQ. The CDR3 is 11 residues long. V was trimmed by 0 bases and J by 10 bases, leaving 4 bases between them. The CDR3 DNA sequence: TGTGCCAGCAGCTTAGCAGCGGAGCAGTTCTTC. Protein: CASSLAAEQFF. The full variable domain, in which reference TRBV7-6 and TRBJ2-1 provide the parts outside the CDR3, is GAGVSQSPRYKVTKRGQDVALRCDPISGHVSLYWYRQALGQGPEFLTYFNYEAQQDKSGLPNDRFSAERPEGSISTLTIQRTEQRDSAMYRCASSLAAEQFFGPGTRLTVL.

There are a few counts of this clonotype. The V gene is TRBV11-2, the J gene TRBJ1-2; no clear D. CDR1 and CDR2 (germline): SGHAT, FQNNGV. This CDR3 is built from 12 residues. V was pared by 1 base and J by 4 bases, with 4 bases between. CDR3: CASSLGVYGYTF. CDR3 DNA sequence: TGTGCCAGCAGCTTAGGAGTCTATGGCTACACCTTC.

V gene TRBV11-3 combines with J gene TRBJ2-1; D ambiguous. Germline CDR1 SGHNT, CDR2 YENEEA. The CDR3 is 13 amino acids. Trimming took 2 bases from V and 9 from J, leaving 11 bases between them. The CDR3 sequence is CASSLTRWGEQFF. The CDR3 region has the DNA TGTGCCAGCAGCTTAACCCGGTGGGGTGAGCAGTTCTTC.

This clonotype was counted only a few times. V and J are TRBV5-1 and TRBJ2-3, with TRBD2 matching over 7 bases. Per germline, CDR1 SGHRS and CDR2 YFSETQ. This CDR3 is 16 amino acids long. V dropped 4 bases and J dropped 0; count of bases not matched to a gene: 8. The CDR3 reads CASSQPGLSSTDTQYF. The CDR3 DNA reads TGCGCCAGCAGCCAACCGGGACTATCTAGCACAGATACGCAGTATTTT.

This chain connects TRBV2 to TRBJ2-7; D gene uncertain. Trimming took 5 bases from V and 4 from J, leaving 12 bases between them. The CDR3 runs to 13 residues. CDR1 is SNHLY and CDR2 is FYNNEI in the germline V gene. The CDR3 DNA reads TGTGCCAGCAGTCCTACCGCCTTGTACGAGCAGTACTTC. Translation gives CASSPTALYEQYF.

In this sample, this clonotype turned up a few times. This chain joins TRBV6-5 and TRBJ1-1; D remains unclear. Germline V gives CDR1 MNHEY, CDR2 SVGAGI. This CDR3 is 14 amino acids long. Trimming cost V 0 bases and J 5 bases, with 10 bases left between them. CDR3 nucleotide sequence: TGTGCCAGCAGTTACTCGGCCGGCGGGACTGAAGCTTTCTTT. This translates into CASSYSAGGTEAFF.

This clonotype has only a few counts. This chain uses TRBV7-2 with TRBJ2-3, with D unresolved. The germline gives CDR1 SGHTA, CDR2 FQGNSA. The CDR3 loop spans 12 amino acids. Trimming pared 2 bases from V and 7 bases from J, leaving 7 bases between. In DNA form, the CDR3 reads TGTGCCAGCAGCTTAAATCTGAATACGCAGTATTTT. It encodes CASSLNLNTQYF.